Described below is a single T cell receptor beta chain sequence and its context. The sample comes from a study of blood T cell repertoires in COVID-19. At the level of the study: Donors in the United States, Italy and Spain gave samples during acute or convalescent COVID-19. T cells, B-cell-depleted T cells, or PBMCs provided the cDNA or gDNA that served as material.

Study processing details: For nucleated cells, counts were estimated from reference gene primer amplification. TCRdb keeps only in-frame clones here, not all; method: immunoSEQ multiplex PCR. The DNA gave D and trimming, while V, J and clone size come from that table. The profile shows 260,000 or so clones, approximately 88% of them singletons. This CDR3 contains 12 residues. Germline-derived CDR1 and CDR2 are MNHEY and SVGEGT. Trimming removed 2 bases from V and 10 bases from J, with 11 bases in between. The TCR was taken from a human donor in a cohort sampled during active COVID-19. V usage is TRBV6-2 or TRBV6-3 and J usage is TRBJ1-1; D is unresolved. Sequenced: peripheral blood. This chain's CDR3 is CASSYEGRGAFF. DNA for the CDR3: TGTGCCAGCAGTTACGAAGGGCGGGGAGCTTTCTTT.